The TCR beta chain under discussion was sequenced for a study of T-cell memory formation after mild COVID-19. Study background: In these data, TCR clusters were largely donor specific. General study points: The appearance of some responding clones in pre-infection memory suggested that cross-reactive memory joined. Those CD4+ clones that contracted were mainly in CM and EM (CD8+ ones in EMRA). Clones contracting across day 15 to 85 had a balanced CD4/CD8 profile; later expanding clones leaned CD4+.

MiXCR, run by TCRdb on the 5' RACE reads, gives a single entry per CDR3 protein. The sample holds approximately 430,000 distinct CDR3 sequences, roughly a quarter seen once. Germline CDR1 and CDR2: GTSNPN and SVGIG (reference sequence). CDR3 size: 15 residues. The ends lost 2 bases at V and 4 bases at J; junction bases unmatched: 4. A word on this clonotype: Its specificity is unknown.

The rearrangement joins TRBV30 to TRBJ2-2; TRBD1 matches 10 bases. Sequencing was performed on PBMCs or a T cell subset sorted from them (not recorded which). This receptor was taken from an adult woman who had mild COVID-19 (a few samples of this study predate the infection). Cell type and time point are not known. DNA of the CDR3: TGTGCCTGGAGTTCCGGGACAGGGGTCACCGGGGAGCTGTTTTTT. It codes for CAWSSGTGVTGELFF.